Listed here are 28 T cell receptor beta chains from one sample, sequenced in a study of blood T cell repertoires in COVID-19. Profiled with immunoSEQ multiplex PCR; TCRdb holds only in-frame clones, not every one. The sample lists approximately 300,000 clones; about 93% were seen once. Input material: peripheral blood. All receptors come from a woman under 40 with COVID-19, enrolled during active disease.

V gene TRBV4-1 combines with J gene TRBJ2-3; 9 nucleotides agree with TRBD2. Germline lookup yields CDR1 MGHRA and CDR2 YSYEKL. The CDR3 spans 16 residues. The junction had 8 bases not matched to a gene; V was cut back by 4 bases and J by 3 bases. For the CDR3, the DNA is TGCGCCAGCAGCCCCAGGGGGGCGGGAGGGACAGATACGCAGTATTTT. Translating gives CASSPRGAGGTDTQYF.

The chain carries TRBV4-1 and TRBJ2-3, with a possible D match to TRBD2 (5 bases). V shed 5 bases and J shed 3 bases, with 15 bases lying between them. CDR1 and CDR2 from the germline V gene are MGHRA and YSYEKL. This CDR3 is 15 amino acids long. Here the CDR3 reads CASSSRDDATDTQYF. Written as DNA, the CDR3 is TGCGCCAGCAGCTCTCGGGATGACGCTACAGATACGCAGTATTTT.

The rearrangement joins TRBV5-1 to TRBJ1-1; maybe TRBD1 (6 bases). Germline loops: CDR1 SGHRS, CDR2 YFSETQ. This CDR3 is built from 15 residues. V was clipped by 1 base and J by 3 bases, with 13 bases between them. The CDR3 reads CASSLMGAMDTEAFF. As DNA, the CDR3 is TGCGCCAGCAGCTTGATGGGGGCCATGGACACTGAAGCTTTCTTT.

Of note for this clone: Within the sample, other DNA sequences also encode this same CDR3. The V and J genes are TRBV12-3 or TRBV12-4 and TRBJ1-1; D not resolved. Trimming removed 1 base from V and 4 bases from J, with 7 bases in between. CDR3 length: 13 residues. The CDR3 loop is CASSLGAGTEAFF. The CDR3 DNA reads TGTGCCAGCAGTTTAGGGGCCGGCACTGAAGCTTTCTTT.

V and J are TRBV29-1 and TRBJ2-1; D might be TRBD1 (6 bases). From germline, CDR1 is SQVTM and CDR2 ANQGSEA. This CDR3 spans 12 amino acids. Trimming cost V 3 bases and J 7 bases, with 10 bases left between them. The CDR3 region is CSVDRGSNEQFF. The CDR3 DNA sequence: TGCAGCGTTGACAGGGGTTCGAATGAGCAGTTCTTC.

Of note for this clone: This specimen includes other DNA sequences encoding the same CDR3. J is TRBJ2-3 and V is TRBV9, with 11 bases fitting TRBD2. Germline V lookup: CDR1 SGDLS, CDR2 YYNGEE. J gave up 4 bases and V 0 bases, and 4 bases lay outside the gene matches. The CDR3 has 16 residues. This CDR3 is CASSVVAGGPPDTQYF. The CDR3 DNA follows: TGTGCCAGCAGCGTAGTAGCGGGAGGGCCCCCAGATACGCAGTATTTT.

As for this clone: Other DNA sequences of this sample code for an identical CDR3. The chain has TRBV11-2 and TRBJ1-2; the match to TRBD1 covers 10 bases. J gave up 8 bases and V 5 bases, and 5 bases lay outside the gene matches. From germline, CDR1 is SGHAT and CDR2 FQNNGV. CDR3 length: 13 residues. The CDR3 DNA follows: TGTGCCAGCAGCCCTGACAGGGGGCAAGGCTACACCTTC. Residues: CASSPDRGQGYTF.

The CDR3 nucleotides read TGTGCCAGCAGGGAGGGACAGCGAGGAGAGACCCAGTACTTC. It codes for CASREGQRGETQYF. The chain carries TRBV2 and TRBJ2-5; D may be TRBD1 (7 bases). The V gene lost 6 bases and the J gene lost 4 bases, with 15 bases spanning the gap. The CDR3 loop spans 14 amino acids. Germline CDR1 reads SNHLY; CDR2 reads FYNNEI.

V is TRBV6-5 and J is TRBJ1-1; tentative D call: TRBD1 (5 bases). V was pared by 6 bases and J by 0 bases, with 14 bases between. The germline CDR1 and CDR2 sequences are MNHEY and SVGAGI. The CDR3 loop spans 15 amino acids. CDR3 nucleotide sequence: TGTGCCAGCAGCATTACAGGAGACCTGAACACTGAAGCTTTCTTT. This codes for CASSITGDLNTEAFF.

The chain employs TRBV2 and TRBJ2-3; no definite D call. Germline lookup yields CDR1 SNHLY and CDR2 FYNNEI. Deletions cut 4 bases from V and 4 bases from J, with 6 bases between. This CDR3 comprises 12 residues. The CDR3 loop is CASSVSSDTQYF. CDR3 in DNA: TGTGCCAGCAGTGTTAGTTCAGATACGCAGTATTTT.

This clone has just a few counts. An end of the junction does not agree with germline; a read error may underlie this. This sequence joins TRBV2 and TRBJ1-2; D remains ambiguous. Germline V gene lookup returns CDR1 SNHLY and CDR2 FYNNEI. This CDR3 is 12 amino acids long. As DNA, the CDR3 is TGTGCCAGCAGGGAAAGTGGAGGAGAGGGCTGCTTC. This encodes CASRESGGEGCF. The full variable domain, its missing parts supplied by reference TRBV2 and TRBJ1-2, is EPEVTQTPSHQVTQMGQEVILRCVPISNHLYFYWYRQILGQKVEFLVSFYNNEISEKSEIFDDQFSVERPDGSNFTLKIRSTKLEDSAMYFCASRESGGEGCFGSGTRLTVV.

V is TRBV19 and J is TRBJ1-4; D not certain. V was shortened by 5 bases and J by 0 bases, with 10 bases between the two germline ends. Per the germline V gene, CDR1 is LNHDA and CDR2 is SQIVND (reference sequence). This CDR3 is built from 15 residues. For the CDR3, the DNA is TGTGCCAGTAGTCTCAACAGTGCAACTAATGAAAAACTGTTTTTT. As protein: CASSLNSATNEKLFF. Full variable domain (remainder filled in from reference TRBV19 and TRBJ1-4): DGGITQSPKYLFRKEGQNVTLSCEQNLNHDAMYWYRQDPGQGLRLIYYSQIVNDFQKGDIAEGYSVSREKKESFPLTVTSAQKNPTAFYLCASSLNSATNEKLFFGSGTQLSVL.

The genes are TRBV18 and TRBJ2-1, with TRBD1 matching 8 bases. V shed 6 bases, J shed 6 bases, and the junction held 13 bases outside the gene matches. Per germline, CDR1 KGHSH and CDR2 LQKENI. The CDR3 runs 16 residues. DNA of the CDR3: TGTGCCAGCTCCCTGGACAGGGTAAGCGATGGCAATGAGCAGTTCTTC. Protein: CASSLDRVSDGNEQFF.

The DNA of the CDR3 is TGTGCCAGCAGCAAGGTCCGAGAGAACTATGGCTACACCTTC. As protein: CASSKVRENYGYTF. The chain links TRBV21-1 to TRBJ1-2. TRBV21-1 is reported as a pseudogene. This CDR3 region has 14 residues.

J is TRBJ2-5 and V is TRBV4-3; 9 positions agree with TRBD2. The CDR3 sequence is 16 residues long. Per germline, CDR1 LGHNA and CDR2 YSLEER. V shed 4 bases and J 3 bases; nucleotides not matched to a gene: 9. This CDR3 is CASSLGSGRTKETQYF. CDR3 nucleotide sequence: TGCGCCAGCAGCCTAGGGAGCGGGAGGACAAAAGAGACCCAGTACTTC.

V and J are TRBV4-1 and TRBJ1-5; 9 bases map to TRBD1. The CDR3 sequence is 22 residues long. In germline, CDR1 is MGHRA, CDR2 YSYEKL. Trimming at V came to 0 bases and at J to 0 bases, leaving 18 bases not matched to a gene. CDR3 DNA sequence: TGCGCCAGCAGCCAAGACTCCGTGGTTACAGGGGGCTCCTTTTATAGCAATCAGCCCCAGCATTTT. It yields the protein CASSQDSVVTGGSFYSNQPQHF.

The J gene is TRBJ1-1, the V gene TRBV5-1; D is possibly TRBD1 (5 bases). The CDR3 covers 13 residues. Trimming stripped 1 base from V and 5 bases from J, with 9 bases between. Per the germline V gene, CDR1 is SGHRS and CDR2 is YFSETQ. CDR3 loop: CASSLSGGTEAFF. The CDR3 nucleotides are TGCGCCAGCAGCTTGTCGGGGGGGACTGAAGCTTTCTTT.

This chain uses TRBV6-5 with TRBJ2-7, with a weak D call TRBD1 (5 bases). The germline CDR1 and CDR2 sequences are MNHEY and SVGAGI. The length of the CDR3 is 14 residues. Trimming cost V 5 bases and J 3 bases, with 14 bases left between them. CDR3 coding DNA: TGTGCCAGCAGTATGACTCAGGGTTACTACGAGCAGTACTTC. This translates into CASSMTQGYYEQYF.

Worth noting for this clone: Within the sample, other DNA sequences also encode this same CDR3. This chain links TRBV7-2 with TRBJ2-7; unclear D gene. Trimming left V 1 base short and J 4 bases short, with 8 bases between. Germline values: CDR1 SGHTA, CDR2 FQGNSA. CDR3 size: 13 residues. In DNA form, the CDR3 reads TGTGCCAGCAGCTTAGACAGCTCTTACGAGCAGTACTTC. Its translation is CASSLDSSYEQYF. Using reference TRBV7-2 and TRBJ2-7 for the parts outside the CDR3, the full variable domain is GAGVSQSPSNKVTEKGKDVELRCDPISGHTALYWYRQSLGQGLEFLIYFQGNSAPDKSGLPSDRFSAERTGGSVSTLTIQRTQQEDSAVYLCASSLDSSYEQYFGPGTRLTVT.

V is TRBV7-9 and J is TRBJ1-3; 7 bases are a match to TRBD1. J gave up 0 bases and V 5 bases, and 13 bases lay outside the gene matches. This CDR3 is built from 18 residues. The germline gives CDR1 SEHNR, CDR2 FQNEAQ (reference sequence). The CDR3: CASSPTITGQNSGNTIYF. The CDR3 coding sequence is TGTGCCAGCAGCCCAACTATAACGGGACAGAACTCTGGAAACACCATATATTTT.

The V and J genes are TRBV29-1 and TRBJ1-1; tentatively, D is TRBD1 (5 bases). The germline V gene has CDR1 SQVTM and CDR2 ANQGSEA. With 6 bases removed from V and 3 bases from J, the gap between germline ends came to 17 bases. This CDR3 has 14 residues. The CDR3: CSVPGPQADTEAFF. Written as DNA, the CDR3 is TGCAGCGTCCCTGGACCACAGGCGGACACTGAAGCTTTCTTT.

This sequence joins TRBV6-4 and TRBJ1-5; TRBD1 aligns across 8 bases. The CDR3 spans 18 residues. In germline, CDR1 is MRHNA, CDR2 SNTAGT. V was clipped by 0 bases and J by 0 bases; unmatched bases: 7. The CDR3 DNA reads as TGTGCCAGCAGTGACTCGAGTCTCAGGGGGCTTAGCAATCAGCCCCAGCATTTT. This gives the protein CASSDSSLRGLSNQPQHF.

J is TRBJ2-1 and V is TRBV11-2; TRBD2 might be the D (6 bases). CDR1 and CDR2 (germline): SGHAT, FQNNGV. V lost 1 base, J lost 4 bases, and 14 bases lay in between. This CDR3 is built from 16 residues. The CDR3, as DNA: TGTGCCAGCAGCTTAGCGAGGTCTAGCGTGTACAATGAGCAGTTCTTC. It yields the protein CASSLARSSVYNEQFF.

V and J are TRBV5-8 and TRBJ2-7; TRBD2 matches 14 bases. The CDR3 has 17 amino acids. From germline, CDR1 is SGHTS and CDR2 YDEGEE. V gave up 3 bases and J gave up 5 bases; unmatched junction bases: 10. CDR3 nucleotide sequence: TGTGCCAGCAGCTATTCCGGGACTAGCGGGAGTAACCACGAGCAGTACTTC. It is translated as CASSYSGTSGSNHEQYF. The full variable domain, its missing parts supplied by reference TRBV5-8 and TRBJ2-7, is EAGVTQSPTHLIKTRGQQATLRCSPISGHTSVYWYQQALGLGLQFLLWYDEGEERNRGNFPPRFSGRQFPNYSSELNVNALELEDSALYLCASSYSGTSGSNHEQYFGPGTRLTVT.

The CDR3 loop is CASSYSKAGRWAQHF. The DNA for the CDR3 is TGTGCCAGCAGTTACTCGAAGGCGGGTCGTTGGGCCCAGCATTTT. The J gene is TRBJ1-5, the V gene TRBV6-6; no clear D. The CDR3 consists of 15 residues. The ends were cut back, 0 bases at V and 11 bases at J, with 17 bases in the middle. Germline V CDR1 and CDR2: MNHNY, SVGAGI (reference sequence).

The V call is TRBV19, the J call TRBJ2-3; tentative D call: TRBD2 (6 bases). Germline V gene sequence: CDR1 LNHDA, CDR2 SQIVND (reference sequence). The ends were cut back, 4 bases at V and 5 bases at J, with 16 bases in the middle. The CDR3 length is 15 residues. This CDR3 is CASSTASARRDTQYF. The CDR3 DNA reads TGTGCCAGTAGTACCGCTAGCGCGAGGAGAGATACGCAGTATTTT.

This clone has more than one count but fewer than ten. This chain links TRBV12-3 or TRBV12-4 with TRBJ2-2; D is perhaps TRBD1 (5 bases). The germline V and J ends were trimmed by 6 bases and 0 bases, with 5 bases remaining between them. CDR3 length: 13 residues. CDR3: CASRQANTGELFF. CDR3 nucleotides: TGTGCCAGCAGACAGGCGAACACCGGGGAGCTGTTTTTT.

This clone occurred once. The chain couples TRBV19 to TRBJ2-2; 9 bases map to TRBD1. Germline V CDR1 and CDR2: LNHDA, SQIVND (reference sequence). CDR3 size: 14 residues. Trimming cost V 5 bases and J 11 bases; bases outside gene matches: 9. The DNA of the CDR3 is TGTGCCAGTAGTCGCGGGACAGGGACGACAGAGCTGTTTTTT. It specifies CASSRGTGTTELFF.